One sample yielded the 5 T cell receptor beta chains listed below, sequenced in a study of breast tumors, draining lymph nodes, adjacent tissues. MiXCR, run by TCRdb on the multiplex PCR reads, gives a single entry per CDR3 protein. The repertoire holds fewer than 150,000 distinct CDR3 sequences, with around 20% as singletons. Samples came from axillary lymph nodes draining the breast cancer. Sequenced sample: axillary lymph node tissue. These receptors came from a female donor with breast cancer. Some clones in this sample may be carry-over from other donors' samples.

This sequence joins TRBV7-9 and TRBJ1-1, with no clear D. The CDR3 length is 13 residues. Per germline, CDR1 SEHNR and CDR2 FQNEAQ (reference sequence). V lost 4 bases and J lost 2, with 8 bases in between. CDR3 sequence: CASSSTYNTEAFF. The CDR3 coding sequence is TGTGCCAGCAGCTCCACATACAACACTGAAGCTTTCTTT.

In its sample, this clonotype was seen many times. The V and J genes are TRBV20-1 and TRBJ2-3; D is undetermined. This CDR3 has 11 residues. Germline V gives CDR1 DFQATT, CDR2 SNEGSKA (reference sequence). V lost 5 bases, J lost 6 bases, and 9 bases lay in between. The CDR3, as DNA: TGCAGTGCTGTCGCCCGGGATACGCAGTATTTT. This sequence encodes CSAVARDTQYF.

There are many counts of this clonotype. The chain carries TRBV30 and TRBJ2-2; 9 bases agree with TRBD2. V lost 7 bases to trimming and J lost 2 bases; unmatched junction nucleotides: 8. CDR3 length equals 15 residues. The germline CDR1 and CDR2 sequences are GTSNPN and SVGIG (reference sequence). The CDR3 spells CASPSSGANTGELFF. In nucleotides, the CDR3 is TGTGCCTCACCCTCTAGCGGGGCAAACACCGGGGAGCTGTTTTTT.

As to this clonotype: A much larger clone sits a single nucleotide away, making a read error possible. The chain uses TRBV7-2 and TRBJ2-5, with D possibly TRBD2 on 6 matching bases. Germline V CDR1 and CDR2: SGHTA, FQGNSA. V lost 5 bases and J lost 4, with 11 bases in between. The CDR3 spans 13 residues. The CDR3 sequence is CASSGDSRETQYF. The CDR3 DNA sequence: TGTGCCAGCAGCGGGGACTCCAGAGAGACCCAGTACTTC. Full variable domain (rest looked up from reference TRBV7-2 and TRBJ2-5): GAGVSQSPSNKVTEKGKDVELRCDPISGHTALYWYRQSLGQGLEFLIYFQGNSAPDKSGLPSDRFSAERTGGSVSTLTIQRTQQEDSAVYLCASSGDSRETQYFGPGTRLLVL.

The V and J genes are TRBV5-1 and TRBJ2-7, with 15 bases aligning to TRBD2. This CDR3 has 15 residues. CDR1 SGHRS and CDR2 YFSETQ come from the germline V gene. With 1 base clipped from V and 6 bases from J, the junction kept 2 bases outside the gene matches. CDR3 sequence: CASSLRGLAGGEQYF. CDR3 nucleotide sequence: TGCGCCAGCAGCTTGAGGGGACTAGCGGGAGGCGAGCAGTACTTC.